These T cell receptor beta chains were read from a single sample in a study of CXCR3-negative and CXCR3-positive naive CD8 T cells. TCRdb re-called the 5' RACE reads; one entry per CDR3 protein, DNA not given. The table lists over 95,000 distinct CDR3 sequences. The sequencing sample was made of naive CXCR3+ CD8+ T cells from blood. These receptors were taken from a human donor in good health. Some clones in this sample may be carry-over from other donors' samples. CDR3s include the opening cysteine and the closing phenylalanine or tryptophan.

J gene: TRBJ2-1; V gene: TRBV7-9; CDR3 protein: CASSPGTSGGSSYNEQFF
J gene: TRBJ1-6; V gene: TRBV6-2/TRBV6-3; CDR3 protein: CASSYRDNSPLHF
J gene: TRBJ2-1; V gene: TRBV15; CDR3 protein: CATSSSIAGGLSYNEQFF
J gene: TRBJ2-1; V gene: TRBV19; CDR3 protein: CASSIGPSSYNEQFF
J gene: TRBJ1-4; V gene: TRBV6-1; CDR3 protein: CASRVTGETTNEKLFF
J gene: TRBJ2-2; V gene: TRBV9; CDR3 protein: CASSPDTSTGELFF
J gene: TRBJ2-1; V gene: TRBV5-6; CDR3 protein: CAWGLAPGDEQFF
J gene: TRBJ2-5; V gene: TRBV2; CDR3 protein: CASEGTGQETQYF
J gene: TRBJ2-5; V gene: TRBV11-2; CDR3 protein: CASSPRGWETQYF
J gene: TRBJ1-2; V gene: TRBV14; CDR3 protein: CASSQDGRVGGYTF
J gene: TRBJ1-6; V gene: TRBV28; CDR3 protein: CASSDRDRGYNSPLHF
J gene: TRBJ2-7; V gene: TRBV28; CDR3 protein: CASSLIQGDEQYF
J gene: TRBJ2-1; V gene: TRBV7-2; CDR3 protein: CASSHSDPSGSYNEQFF
J gene: TRBJ2-2; V gene: TRBV4-1; CDR3 protein: CASSLGRAYTGELFF
J gene: TRBJ1-5; V gene: TRBV4-3; CDR3 protein: CASSQDGGDNQPQHF
J gene: TRBJ2-7; V gene: TRBV2; CDR3 protein: CASSEVSRTRGIYEQYF
J gene: TRBJ1-1; V gene: TRBV19; CDR3 protein: CASSSWTGRNTEAFF
J gene: TRBJ2-1; V gene: TRBV4-1; CDR3 protein: CASSQAPGVAYNEQFF
J gene: TRBJ1-1; V gene: TRBV6-1; CDR3 protein: CASSEAPPWNEMNTEAFF
J gene: TRBJ2-2; V gene: TRBV21-1; CDR3 protein: CASSRRRTGKKNTGELFF
J gene: TRBJ1-2; V gene: TRBV9; CDR3 protein: CASSVGGRIHAMSYTF
J gene: TRBJ2-2; V gene: TRBV7-6; CDR3 protein: CASSLTSAGELFF
J gene: TRBJ2-3; V gene: TRBV7-9; CDR3 protein: CASSLGTFTTTDTQYF
J gene: TRBJ2-1; V gene: TRBV9; CDR3 protein: CASSVDGTTYNEQFF
J gene: TRBJ2-3; V gene: TRBV28; CDR3 protein: CASSLLAGPNTDTQYF
J gene: TRBJ2-7; V gene: TRBV29-1; CDR3 protein: CSVIIRDPYEQYF
J gene: TRBJ2-5; V gene: TRBV11-2; CDR3 protein: CASSPSGGYTFPQETQYF
J gene: TRBJ2-7; V gene: TRBV7-9; CDR3 protein: CASSSKTGEAYEQYF
J gene: TRBJ2-3; V gene: TRBV7-7; CDR3 protein: CASSLAPSGGAPDTQYF
J gene: TRBJ1-5; V gene: TRBV9; CDR3 protein: CASSVDGSQPQHF
J gene: TRBJ2-7; V gene: TRBV19; CDR3 protein: CASSEAGGPYEQYF
J gene: TRBJ1-3; V gene: TRBV6-1; CDR3 protein: CASSESWGGSGNTIYF
J gene: TRBJ2-7; V gene: TRBV29-1; CDR3 protein: CSVGGSTYEQYF
J gene: TRBJ2-1; V gene: TRBV7-2; CDR3 protein: CASNGQGYSWNEQFF
J gene: TRBJ1-1; V gene: TRBV7-2; CDR3 protein: CASSLAQGYTEAFF
J gene: TRBJ2-5; V gene: TRBV13; CDR3 protein: CASSPGLAGLETQYF
J gene: TRBJ1-1; V gene: TRBV29-1; CDR3 protein: CSVGTADTEAFF
J gene: TRBJ2-7; V gene: TRBV7-9; CDR3 protein: CASSFGRGHDEQYF
J gene: TRBJ1-6; V gene: TRBV7-2; CDR3 protein: CASSTREYGNSPLHF
J gene: TRBJ2-7; V gene: TRBV2; CDR3 protein: CASSEYRGSYEQYF
J gene: TRBJ2-7; V gene: TRBV6-5; CDR3 protein: CASSYRANGPGYEQYF
J gene: TRBJ2-4; V gene: TRBV15; CDR3 protein: CATRVGPRTVAKNIQYF
J gene: TRBJ2-7; V gene: TRBV29-1; CDR3 protein: CSVEGVGPRYEQYF